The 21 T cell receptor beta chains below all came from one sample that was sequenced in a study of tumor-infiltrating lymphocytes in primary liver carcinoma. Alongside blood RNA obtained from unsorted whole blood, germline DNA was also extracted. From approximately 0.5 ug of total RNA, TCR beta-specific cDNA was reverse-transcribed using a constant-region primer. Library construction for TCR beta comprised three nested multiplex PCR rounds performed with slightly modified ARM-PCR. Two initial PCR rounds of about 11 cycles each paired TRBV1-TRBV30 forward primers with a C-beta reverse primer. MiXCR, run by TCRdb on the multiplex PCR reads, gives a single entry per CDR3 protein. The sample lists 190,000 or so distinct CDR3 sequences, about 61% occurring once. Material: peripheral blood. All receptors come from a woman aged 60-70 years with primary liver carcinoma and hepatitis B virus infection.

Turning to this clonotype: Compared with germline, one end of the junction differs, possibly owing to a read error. In nucleotides, the CDR3 is TGTGCCAGCAGTCGGATATCCGACCCCCTGAACACCGGGGGGCTGTTTTTT. Protein: CASSRISDPLNTGGLFF. The V call is TRBV12-3 or TRBV12-4, the J call TRBJ2-2; D is possibly TRBD2 (6 bases). The CDR3 runs 17 residues.

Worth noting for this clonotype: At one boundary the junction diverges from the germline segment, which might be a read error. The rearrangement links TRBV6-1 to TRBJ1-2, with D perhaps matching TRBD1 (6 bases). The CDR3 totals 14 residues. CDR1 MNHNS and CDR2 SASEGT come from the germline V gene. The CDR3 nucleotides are TGTGCCAGCAGGCTACAGGGAGAGGTTCGCGGATACGCCTTC. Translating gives CASRLQGEVRGYAF.

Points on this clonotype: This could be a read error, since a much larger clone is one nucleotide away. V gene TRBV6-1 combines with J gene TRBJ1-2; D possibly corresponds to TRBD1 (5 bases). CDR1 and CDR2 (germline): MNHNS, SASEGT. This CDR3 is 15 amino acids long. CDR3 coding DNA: TGTGCCAGCAGTGAAGGAGTGGACACCTCCTATGGCCACACCTTC. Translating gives CASSEGVDTSYGHTF.

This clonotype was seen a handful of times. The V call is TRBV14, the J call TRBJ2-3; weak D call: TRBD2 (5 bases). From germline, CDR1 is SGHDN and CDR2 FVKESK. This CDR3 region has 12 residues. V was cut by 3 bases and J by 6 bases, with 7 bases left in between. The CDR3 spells CASSQPGDTQYF. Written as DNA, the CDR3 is TGTGCCAGCAGCCAGCCGGGGGATACGCAGTATTTT. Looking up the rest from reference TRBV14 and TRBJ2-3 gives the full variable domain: EAGVTQFPSHSVIEKGQTVTLRCDPISGHDNLYWYRRVMGKEIKFLLHFVKESKQDESGMPNNRFLAERTGGTYSTLKVQPAELEDSGVYFCASSQPGDTQYFGPGTRLTVL.

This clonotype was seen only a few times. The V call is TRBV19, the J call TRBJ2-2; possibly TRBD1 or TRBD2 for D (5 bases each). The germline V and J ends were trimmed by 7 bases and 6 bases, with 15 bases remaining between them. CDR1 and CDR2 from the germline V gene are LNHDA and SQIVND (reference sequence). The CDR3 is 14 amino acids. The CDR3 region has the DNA TGTGCCAGTATGGGGTTCCGAGGGGCCGGGGAGCTGTTTTTT. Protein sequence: CASMGFRGAGELFF.

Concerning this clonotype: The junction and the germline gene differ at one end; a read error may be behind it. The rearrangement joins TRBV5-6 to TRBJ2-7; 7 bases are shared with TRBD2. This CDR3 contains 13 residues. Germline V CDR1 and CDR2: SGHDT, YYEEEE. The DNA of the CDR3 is TGTGCCAGCAGGTTGGCGGGAGTAATCGAGCAGTACTTC. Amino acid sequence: CASRLAGVIEQYF.

The chain's CDR3 is CASSLGGGTRYF. As DNA, the CDR3 is TGTGCCAGCAGCTTAGGGGGCGGCACACGGTATTTT. This chain joins TRBV11-2 and TRBJ2-3; D perhaps matches TRBD1 (5 bases). Trimming stripped 1 base from V and 14 bases from J, with 13 bases between. The CDR3 is 12 residues long. CDR1 is SGHAT, CDR2 FQNNGV, per germline.

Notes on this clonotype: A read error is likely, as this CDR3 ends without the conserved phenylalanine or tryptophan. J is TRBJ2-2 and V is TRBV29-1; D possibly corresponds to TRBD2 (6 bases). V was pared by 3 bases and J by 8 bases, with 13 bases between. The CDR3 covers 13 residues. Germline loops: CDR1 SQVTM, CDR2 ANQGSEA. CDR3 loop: CSVDGGVPGELFY. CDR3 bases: TGCAGCGTTGACGGCGGGGTACCTGGGGAGCTGTTTTAT.

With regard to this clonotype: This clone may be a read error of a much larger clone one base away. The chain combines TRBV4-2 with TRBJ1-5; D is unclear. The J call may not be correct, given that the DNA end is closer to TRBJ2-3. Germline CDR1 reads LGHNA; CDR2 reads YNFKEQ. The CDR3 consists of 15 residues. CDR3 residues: CASSQEASQNQPQYF. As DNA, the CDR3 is TGTGCCAGCAGCCAAGAAGCCTCTCAAAATCAGCCCCAGTATTTT.

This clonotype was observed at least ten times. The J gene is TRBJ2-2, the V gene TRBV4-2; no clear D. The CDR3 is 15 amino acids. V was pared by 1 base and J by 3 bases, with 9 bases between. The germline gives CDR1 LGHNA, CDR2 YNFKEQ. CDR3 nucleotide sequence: TGTGCCAGCAGCCAAGGTGGCTGGGACACCGGGGAGCTGTTTTTT. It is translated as CASSQGGWDTGELFF.

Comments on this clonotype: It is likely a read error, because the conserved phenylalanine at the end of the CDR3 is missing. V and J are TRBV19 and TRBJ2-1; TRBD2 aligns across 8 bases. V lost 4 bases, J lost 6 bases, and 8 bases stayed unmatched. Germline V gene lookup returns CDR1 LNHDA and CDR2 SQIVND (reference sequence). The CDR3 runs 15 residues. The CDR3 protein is CASSKGTSWINEQFS. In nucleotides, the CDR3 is TGTGCCAGTAGTAAGGGGACTAGTTGGATCAATGAGCAGTTCTCC.

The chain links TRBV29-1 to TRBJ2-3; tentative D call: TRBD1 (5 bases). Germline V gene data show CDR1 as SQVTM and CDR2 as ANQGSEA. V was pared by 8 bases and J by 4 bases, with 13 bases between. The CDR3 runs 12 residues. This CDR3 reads CSPERGADTQYF. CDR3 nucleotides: TGCAGCCCTGAAAGGGGCGCAGATACGCAGTATTTT.

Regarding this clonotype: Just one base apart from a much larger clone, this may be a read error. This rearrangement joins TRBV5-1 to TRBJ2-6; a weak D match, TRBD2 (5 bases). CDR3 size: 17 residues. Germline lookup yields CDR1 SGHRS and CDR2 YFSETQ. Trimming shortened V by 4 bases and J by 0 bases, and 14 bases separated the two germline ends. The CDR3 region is CASSLGLVISGANVLTF. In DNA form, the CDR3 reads TGCGCCAGCAGCCTCGGACTGGTCATCTCTGGGGCCAACGTCCTGACTTTC.

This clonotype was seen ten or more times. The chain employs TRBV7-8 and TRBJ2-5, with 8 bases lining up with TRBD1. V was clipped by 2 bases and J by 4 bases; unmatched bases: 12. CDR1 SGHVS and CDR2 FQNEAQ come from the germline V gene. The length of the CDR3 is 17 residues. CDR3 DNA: TGTGCCAGCAGCTTAATAATTGGGCAGGGGGCAGGAGAGACCCAGTACTTC. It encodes CASSLIIGQGAGETQYF.

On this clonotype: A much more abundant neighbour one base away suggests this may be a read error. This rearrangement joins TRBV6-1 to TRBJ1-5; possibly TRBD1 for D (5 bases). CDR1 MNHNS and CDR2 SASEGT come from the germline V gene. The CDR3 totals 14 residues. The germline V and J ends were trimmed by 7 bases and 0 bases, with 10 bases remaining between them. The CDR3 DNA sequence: TGTGCCAGCATGGGGCAGTATAGCAATCAGCCCCAGCATTTT. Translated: CASMGQYSNQPQHF.

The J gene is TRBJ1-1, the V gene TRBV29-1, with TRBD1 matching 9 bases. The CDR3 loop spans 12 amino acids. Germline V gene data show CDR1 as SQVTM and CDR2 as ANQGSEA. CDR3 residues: CSAGTGSTEAFF. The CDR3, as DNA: TGCAGTGCCGGGACAGGGAGCACTGAAGCTTTCTTT.

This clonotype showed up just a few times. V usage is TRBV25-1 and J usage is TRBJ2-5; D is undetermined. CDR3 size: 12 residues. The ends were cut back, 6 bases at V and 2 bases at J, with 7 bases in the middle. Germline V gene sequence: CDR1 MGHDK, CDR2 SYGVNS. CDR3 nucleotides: TGTGCCAGCAGGGGTTTGCAAGAGACCCAGTACTTC. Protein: CASRGLQETQYF.

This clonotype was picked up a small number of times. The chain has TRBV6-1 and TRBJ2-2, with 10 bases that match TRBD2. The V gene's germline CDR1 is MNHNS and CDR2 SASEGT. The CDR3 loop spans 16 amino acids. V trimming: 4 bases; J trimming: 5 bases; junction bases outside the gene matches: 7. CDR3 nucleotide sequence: TGTGCCAGCAGTGGAAAGGGACTAGCGACGACCGGGGAGCTGTTTTTT. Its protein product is CASSGKGLATTGELFF.

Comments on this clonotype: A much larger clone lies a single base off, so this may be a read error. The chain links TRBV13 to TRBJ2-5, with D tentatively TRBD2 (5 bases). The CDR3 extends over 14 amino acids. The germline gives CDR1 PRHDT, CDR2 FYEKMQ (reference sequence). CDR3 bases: TGTGTCAGCAGCTTAGGCGTGGCGGGTCAGACCCAGTACTTC. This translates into CVSSLGVAGQTQYF.

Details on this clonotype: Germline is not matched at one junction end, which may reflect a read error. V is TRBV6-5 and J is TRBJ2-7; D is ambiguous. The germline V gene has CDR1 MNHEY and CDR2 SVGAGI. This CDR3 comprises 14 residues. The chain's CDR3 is CASSTTPTPYERYF. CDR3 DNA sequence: TGTGCCAGCAGTACCACTCCCACCCCCTACGAGCGGTACTTC.

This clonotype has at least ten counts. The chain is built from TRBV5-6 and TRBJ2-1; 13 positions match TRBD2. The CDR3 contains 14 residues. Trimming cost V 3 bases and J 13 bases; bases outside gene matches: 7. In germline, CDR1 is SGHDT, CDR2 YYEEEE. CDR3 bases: TGTGCCAGCAGCTCGCGGACTAGCGGGAGTTTCCAGTTCTTC. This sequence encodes CASSSRTSGSFQFF.